What follows describes a single T cell receptor (beta chain). This CDR3 has 15 amino acids. The V and J ends lost 0 bases and 7 bases, in that order; junction bases with no gene match: 9. Germline V gene lookup returns CDR1 SGHDT and CDR2 YYEEEE. The data were taken from a study of control samples from healthy donors and cancer patients. The protocol was immunoSEQ multiplex PCR, while the TCRdb copy is restricted to in-frame clones and leaves out a portion. The sample carries roughly 140,000 clones, 93% recorded once. The sequence derives from a man aged 50 to 60 in good health. Sequencing was done on a sample of blood. This chain joins TRBV5-6 and TRBJ1-2, with TRBD1 matching 7 bases. The CDR3 bases are TGTGCCAGCAGCTTGGTGGAGGGACAGTTCTTTGGCTACACCTTC. This codes for CASSLVEGQFFGYTF.